A selection of T cell receptor beta chains follows, all from one sample in a study of CD4 T cells in relation to SARS-CoV-2 and coronaviruses. These receptors are not linked to any known antigen. Sequencing used immunoSEQ multiplex PCR; TCRdb keeps in-frame clones, though not all of them. The table has 20,000 to 25,000 clones, approximately 82% seen once. Material: CD4+ T cells from PBMCs, cultured in vitro. Receptors were obtained from a human donor in good health. Both conserved end residues are trimmed from each CDR3.

CDR3,J,V
ASSLLSIEGGSYEQY,TRBJ2-7,TRBV7-3
ASSSGRVYGYT,TRBJ1-2,TRBV5-4
ASSHDSYEQY,TRBJ2-7,TRBV5-1
ASRGQGVTEAF,TRBJ1-1,TRBV11-2
ATQMSLGDEQY,TRBJ2-7,TRBV24-1
ASSSGTEQF,TRBJ2-1,TRBV11-3
ASSDLKRSYEQY,TRBJ2-7,TRBV6-1
ASSATPHYEQY,TRBJ2-7,TRBV18
ASSRQTGMTDTQY,TRBJ2-3,TRBV10-1
ATVDGIYGYT,TRBJ1-2,TRBV25-1
AISNSGTSVSSYNEQF,TRBJ2-1,TRBV10-3
ASIRTGRGQPQH,TRBJ1-5,TRBV19
ASSFRGPYNSPLH,TRBJ1-6,TRBV27
ASSRGQATNEKLF,TRBJ1-4,TRBV18
ASSLDTSNYGYT,TRBJ1-2,TRBV5-4
ATSNSPQGTDTQY,TRBJ2-3,TRBV10-3
ASSQKPTGSNEKLF,TRBJ1-4,TRBV3-1/TRBV3-2
ASSPPPRDGYT,TRBJ1-2,TRBV18
ASSFNMVTDTQY,TRBJ2-3,TRBV27
ASNPGQGNQPQH,TRBJ1-5,TRBV28
ASSLGQYNEQF,TRBJ2-1,TRBV11-3
AWSPWGASGYT,TRBJ1-2,TRBV30
ASSPGTSEKLF,TRBJ1-4,TRBV18
ASSKGEKLF,TRBJ1-4,TRBV25-1
ASSPSTGPYEQY,TRBJ2-7,TRBV3-1/TRBV3-2
ASSLSPGVGEAF,TRBJ1-1,TRBV27
ASSMSAGTGYGYT,TRBJ1-2,TRBV19
ASAWTGENYGYT,TRBJ1-2,TRBV6-5